This TCR beta chain was sequenced in a study of human T cells and chemical hapten exposure. Study information: For the roughly 24-week duration of the study, patients were given weekly doses of diphenylcyclopropenone on the scalp. Epicutaneous patch tests delivered 0.01% DPC to the upper back, with evaluation at 6 days.

In this sample, this clonotype turned up many times. At one end the junction does not follow the germline gene, possibly because of a read error. Separate cDNA molecules received unique molecular identifiers, which the library attached to them. TCRdb reprocessed the RACE reads with MiXCR, giving one entry per CDR3 protein. This table has approximately 350,000 distinct CDR3 sequences, 6% to 7% appearing once. Time point given: patch test 2, 6 weeks after DPC sensitization. Treatment of the sample: therapeutic diphenylcyclopropenone sensitization with weekly scalp DPC. Blood draws preceded each patch test application. The V gene's germline CDR1 is SGHTA and CDR2 FQGNSA. This CDR3 has 15 residues.

The sample in question was whole blood, obtained in connection with sensitization to the hapten diphenylcyclopropenone (DPC). The V call is TRBV7-2, the J call TRBJ2-6, with 13 bases fitting TRBD2. This sequence originates from a woman under 30 with alopecia areata. Some clones in this sample may be carry-over from other donors' samples. The CDR3 DNA is TGTGCCAGCAGCATAGGGCCGGGACTAGCGGGGTTGCTTTCTTTC. This codes for CASSIGPGLAGLLSF.